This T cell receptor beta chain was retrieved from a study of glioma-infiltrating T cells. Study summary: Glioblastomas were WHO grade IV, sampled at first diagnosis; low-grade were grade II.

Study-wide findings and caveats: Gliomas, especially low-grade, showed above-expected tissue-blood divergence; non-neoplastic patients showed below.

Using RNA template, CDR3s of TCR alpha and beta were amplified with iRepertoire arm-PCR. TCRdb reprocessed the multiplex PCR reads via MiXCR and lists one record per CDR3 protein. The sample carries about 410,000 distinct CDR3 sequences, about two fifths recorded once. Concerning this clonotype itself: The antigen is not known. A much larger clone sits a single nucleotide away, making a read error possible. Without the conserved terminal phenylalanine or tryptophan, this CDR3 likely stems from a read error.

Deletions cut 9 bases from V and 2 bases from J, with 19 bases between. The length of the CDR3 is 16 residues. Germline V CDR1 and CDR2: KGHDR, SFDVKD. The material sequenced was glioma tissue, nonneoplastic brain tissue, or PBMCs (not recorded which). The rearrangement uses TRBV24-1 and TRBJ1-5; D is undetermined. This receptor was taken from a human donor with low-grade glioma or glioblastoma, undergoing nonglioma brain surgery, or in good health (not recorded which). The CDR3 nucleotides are TGTGCCACCCCCAGGACGCGGGTAGATGGCAATCAGCCCCAGCATCTT. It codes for CATPRTRVDGNQPQHL.